This record covers a single T cell receptor beta chain. This record belongs to a study of blood T cell repertoires in COVID-19. Study information: From T cells, B-cell-depleted T cells, or PBMCs came the material, which was cDNA or gDNA.

Authors' methods: Reference gene primer amplification yielded estimated nucleated cell counts. Only in-frame clones appear in the TCRdb table, and some are missing; sequencing was by immunoSEQ multiplex PCR. That table gives V, J and clone size, and the DNA gave D and trimming. The sample comprises roughly 300,000 clones, about 87% of which are singletons, and approximately 5% rests with the top ten. Cohort placement rested on clinical history that participants reported themselves. Among Cohort 3 donors, those recovered had two negative PCRs, clearance, or symptom resolution. The CDR3 consists of 14 residues. Looked up from germline, CDR1 is WSHSY and CDR2 is SAAADI. Trimming took off 2 bases at V and 4 bases at J, with 9 bases between the two ends.

The sample consisted of PBMCs or T cells enriched from blood (not recorded which). The J gene is TRBJ1-3, the V gene TRBV10-2; perhaps TRBD1 as D (5 bases). This TCR was recovered from a woman in her 30s who had recovered from COVID-19. CDR3 DNA sequence: TGCGCCAGCAGTGAGGCGGGACGAGGAAACACCATATATTTT. Translation: CASSEAGRGNTIYF.